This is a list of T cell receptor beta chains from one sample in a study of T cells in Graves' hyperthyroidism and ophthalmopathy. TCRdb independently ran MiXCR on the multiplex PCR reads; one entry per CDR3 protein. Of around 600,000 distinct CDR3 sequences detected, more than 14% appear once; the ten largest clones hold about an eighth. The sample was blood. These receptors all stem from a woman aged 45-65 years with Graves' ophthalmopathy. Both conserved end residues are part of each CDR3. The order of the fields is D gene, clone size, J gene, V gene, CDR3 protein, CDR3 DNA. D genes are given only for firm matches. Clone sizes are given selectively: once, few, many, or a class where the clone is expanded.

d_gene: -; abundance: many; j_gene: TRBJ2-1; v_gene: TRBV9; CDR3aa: CASSVEPGARSYNEQFF; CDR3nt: TGTGCCAGCAGCGTAGAGCCGGGGGCTCGGTCCTACAATGAGCAGTTCTTC
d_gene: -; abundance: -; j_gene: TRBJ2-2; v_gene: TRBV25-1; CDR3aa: CASSDSVIGELFF; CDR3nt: TGTGCCAGCAGTGACAGCGTTATTGGGGAGCTGTTTTTT
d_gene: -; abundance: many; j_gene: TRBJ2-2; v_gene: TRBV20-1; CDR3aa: CSATGTLLTGELFF; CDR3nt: TGCAGTGCTACCGGGACCCTTTTAACCGGGGAGCTGTTTTTT
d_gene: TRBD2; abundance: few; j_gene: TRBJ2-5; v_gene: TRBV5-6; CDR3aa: CASSPTTSGRVGETQYF; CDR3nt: TGTGCCAGCAGCCCGACGACTAGCGGGAGAGTTGGGGAGACCCAGTACTTC
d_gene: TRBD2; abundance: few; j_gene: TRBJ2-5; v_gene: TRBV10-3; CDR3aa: CAIRKGLAGAETQYF; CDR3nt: TGTGCCATCAGGAAGGGGCTAGCGGGAGCAGAGACCCAGTACTTC
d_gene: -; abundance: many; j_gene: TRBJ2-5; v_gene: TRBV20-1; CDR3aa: CSPSVGLRETQYF; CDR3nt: TGCAGTCCGTCAGTCGGCCTCCGAGAGACCCAGTACTTC
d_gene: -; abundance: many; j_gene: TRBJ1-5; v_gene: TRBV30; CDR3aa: CAWSVLGQFNQPQHF; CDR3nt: TGTGCCTGGAGTGTCCTCGGACAGTTCAATCAGCCCCAGCATTTT
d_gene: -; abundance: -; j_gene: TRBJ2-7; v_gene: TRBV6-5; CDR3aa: CASSSPQGTYEQYF; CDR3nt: TGTGCCAGCAGTTCTCCTCAGGGTACCTACGAGCAGTACTTC
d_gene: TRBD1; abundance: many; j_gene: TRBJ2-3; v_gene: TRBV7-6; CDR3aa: CASSPHDRGESTDTQYF; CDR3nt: TGTGCCAGCAGCCCACACGACAGGGGTGAATCCACAGATACGCAGTATTTT
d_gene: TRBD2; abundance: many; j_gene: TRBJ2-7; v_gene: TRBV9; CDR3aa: CASSVSGGRAGSYEQYF; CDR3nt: TGTGCCAGCAGCGTATCAGGCGGGAGGGCCGGATCCTACGAGCAGTACTTC
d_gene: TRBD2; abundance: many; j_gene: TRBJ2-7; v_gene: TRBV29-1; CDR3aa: CSVAGASGRANEQYF; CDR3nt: TGCAGCGTTGCTGGTGCTAGCGGGAGGGCAAACGAGCAGTACTTC
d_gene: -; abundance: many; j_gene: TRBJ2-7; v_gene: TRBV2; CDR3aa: CASSESGPGYEQYF; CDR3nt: TGTGCCAGCAGTGAATCTGGACCGGGGTACGAGCAGTACTTC
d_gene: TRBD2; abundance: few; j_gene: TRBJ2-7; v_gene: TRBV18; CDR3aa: CASSLGAGGPVEQYF; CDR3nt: TGTGCCAGCTCACTAGGAGCGGGAGGGCCAGTGGAGCAGTACTTC
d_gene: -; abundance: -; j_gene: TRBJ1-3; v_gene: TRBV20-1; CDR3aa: CSASNRGSGNTIYF; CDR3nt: TGCAGTGCTAGTAATCGGGGCTCTGGAAACACCATATATTTT
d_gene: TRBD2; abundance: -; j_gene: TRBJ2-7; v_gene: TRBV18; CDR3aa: CASSAARAGPVYEQYF; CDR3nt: TGTGCCAGCTCAGCAGCTAGAGCGGGACCCGTCTACGAGCAGTACTTC
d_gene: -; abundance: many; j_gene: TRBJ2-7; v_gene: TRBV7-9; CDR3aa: CASSLLNPQSYEQYF; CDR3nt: TGTGCCAGCAGCTTACTCAATCCACAGTCCTACGAGCAGTACTTC
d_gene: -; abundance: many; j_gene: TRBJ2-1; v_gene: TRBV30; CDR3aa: CAWSVTSGFSYNEQFF; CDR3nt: TGTGCCTGGAGTGTAACGTCGGGGTTTTCCTACAATGAGCAGTTCTTC
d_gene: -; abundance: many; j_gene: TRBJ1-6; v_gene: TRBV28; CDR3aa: CASSFAGVGSSYNSPLHF; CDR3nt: TGTGCCAGCAGTTTCGCTGGGGTAGGGAGCTCCTATAATTCACCCCTCCACTTT
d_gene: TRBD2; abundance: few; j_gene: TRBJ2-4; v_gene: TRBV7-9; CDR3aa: CASSLAELAGAKNIQYF; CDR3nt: TGTGCCAGCAGCTTAGCAGAACTAGCGGGAGCCAAAAACATTCAGTACTTC
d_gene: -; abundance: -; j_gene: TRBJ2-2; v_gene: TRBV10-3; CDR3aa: CAISESDRTYTGELFF; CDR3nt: TGTGCCATCAGTGAGTCTGATCGGACGTACACCGGGGAGCTGTTTTTT
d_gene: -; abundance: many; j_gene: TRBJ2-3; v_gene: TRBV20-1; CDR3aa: CSVSIPGRSTDTQYF; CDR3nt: TGCAGTGTCTCAATACCGGGTCGAAGCACAGATACGCAGTATTTT
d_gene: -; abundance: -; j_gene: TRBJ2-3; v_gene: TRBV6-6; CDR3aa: CVSRLAVDTQYF; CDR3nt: TGTGTCAGCAGATTAGCGGTCGATACGCAGTATTTT
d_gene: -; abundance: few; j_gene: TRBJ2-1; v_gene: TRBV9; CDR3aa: CASSVGGGDPSDEQFF; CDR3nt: TGTGCCAGCAGCGTAGGGGGCGGGGACCCCTCCGATGAGCAGTTCTTC
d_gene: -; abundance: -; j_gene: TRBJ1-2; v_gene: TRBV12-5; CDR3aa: CASGLVSQSYGYTF; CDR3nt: TGTGCTAGTGGTTTGGTTTCTCAGTCTTACGGCTACACCTTC
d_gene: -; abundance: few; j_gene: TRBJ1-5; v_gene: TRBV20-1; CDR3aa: CSASGQHSNQPQHF; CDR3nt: TGCAGTGCTAGTGGGCAGCATAGCAATCAGCCCCAGCATTTT
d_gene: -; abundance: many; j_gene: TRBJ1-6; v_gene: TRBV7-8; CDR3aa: CASSLGALESSALHF; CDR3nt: TGTGCCAGCAGCTTAGGCGCCCTCGAGTCCTCCGCCCTCCACTTT
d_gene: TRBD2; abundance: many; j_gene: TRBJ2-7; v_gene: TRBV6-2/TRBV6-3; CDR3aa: CASSTIPGGYEQYF; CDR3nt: TGTGCCAGCAGTACAATCCCGGGAGGCTACGAGCAGTACTTC
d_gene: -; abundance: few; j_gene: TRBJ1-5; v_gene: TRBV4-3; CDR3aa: CASSQGHGRHQPQHF; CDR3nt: TGCGCCAGCAGCCAAGGACACGGCAGGCATCAGCCCCAGCATTTT